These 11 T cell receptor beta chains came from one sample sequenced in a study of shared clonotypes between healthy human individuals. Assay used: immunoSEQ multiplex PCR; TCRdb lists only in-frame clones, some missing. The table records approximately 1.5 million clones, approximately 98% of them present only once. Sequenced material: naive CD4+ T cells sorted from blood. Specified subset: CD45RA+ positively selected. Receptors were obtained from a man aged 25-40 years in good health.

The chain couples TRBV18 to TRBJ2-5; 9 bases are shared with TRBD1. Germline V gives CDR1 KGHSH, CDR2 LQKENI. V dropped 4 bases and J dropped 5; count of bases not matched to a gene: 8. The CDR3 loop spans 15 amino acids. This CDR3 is CASSHPGQGSETQYF. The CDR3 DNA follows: TGTGCCAGCTCACACCCGGGACAGGGTTCGGAGACCCAGTACTTC.

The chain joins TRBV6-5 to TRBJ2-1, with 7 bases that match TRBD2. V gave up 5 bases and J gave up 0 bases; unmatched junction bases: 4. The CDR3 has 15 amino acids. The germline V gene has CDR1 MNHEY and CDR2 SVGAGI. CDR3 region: CASSLAASSYNEQFF. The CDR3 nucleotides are TGTGCCAGCAGTCTAGCGGCTAGCTCCTACAATGAGCAGTTCTTC.

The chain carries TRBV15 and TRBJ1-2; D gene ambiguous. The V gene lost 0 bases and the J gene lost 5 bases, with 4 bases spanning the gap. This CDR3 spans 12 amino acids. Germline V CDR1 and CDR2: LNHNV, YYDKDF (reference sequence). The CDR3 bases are TGTGCCACCAGCAGAGATCTATATGGCTACACCTTC. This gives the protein CATSRDLYGYTF.

CDR3 loop: CASSLRQGYYEQYF. The CDR3 DNA reads as TGTGCCAGCAGCCTACGACAGGGATACTACGAGCAGTACTTC. The chain is built from TRBV6-5 and TRBJ2-7, with TRBD1 matching 7 bases. The length of the CDR3 is 14 residues. CDR1 is MNHEY, CDR2 SVGAGI, per germline. The V gene end was trimmed by 6 bases and the J gene end by 3 bases; junction bases not matched to a gene: 8.

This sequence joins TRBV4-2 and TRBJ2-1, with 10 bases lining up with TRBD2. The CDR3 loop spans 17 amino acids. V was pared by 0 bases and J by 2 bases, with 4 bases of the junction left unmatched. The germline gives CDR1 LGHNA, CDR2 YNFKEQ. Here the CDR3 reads CASSQEESGRAYNEQFF. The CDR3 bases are TGTGCCAGCAGCCAAGAAGAGAGCGGGAGGGCCTACAATGAGCAGTTCTTC.

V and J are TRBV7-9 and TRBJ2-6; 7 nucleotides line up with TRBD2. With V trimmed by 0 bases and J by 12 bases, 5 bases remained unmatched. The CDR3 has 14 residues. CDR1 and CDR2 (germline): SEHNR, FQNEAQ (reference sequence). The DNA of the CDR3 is TGTGCCAGCAGCTTAGCGGTAAGGGAGGGCGTCCTGACTTTC. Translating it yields CASSLAVREGVLTF.

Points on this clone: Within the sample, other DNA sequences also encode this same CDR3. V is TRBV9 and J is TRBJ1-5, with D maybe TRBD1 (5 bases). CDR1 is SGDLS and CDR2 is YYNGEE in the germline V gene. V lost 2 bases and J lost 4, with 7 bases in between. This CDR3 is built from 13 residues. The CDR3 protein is CASSVGENQPQHF. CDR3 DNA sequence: TGTGCCAGCAGCGTGGGGGAGAATCAGCCCCAGCATTTT.

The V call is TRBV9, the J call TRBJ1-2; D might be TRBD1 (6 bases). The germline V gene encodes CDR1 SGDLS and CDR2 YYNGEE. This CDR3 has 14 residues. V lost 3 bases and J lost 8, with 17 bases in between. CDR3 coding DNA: TGTGCCAGCAGCGCCCGGGACAACCTAGGGGGCTACACCTTC. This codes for CASSARDNLGGYTF.

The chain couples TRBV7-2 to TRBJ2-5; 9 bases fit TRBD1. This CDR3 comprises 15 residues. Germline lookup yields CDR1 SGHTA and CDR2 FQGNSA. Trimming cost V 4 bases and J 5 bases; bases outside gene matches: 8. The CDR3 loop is CASSYDTDRGETQYF. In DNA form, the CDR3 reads TGTGCCAGCAGCTACGATACGGACAGGGGTGAGACCCAGTACTTC. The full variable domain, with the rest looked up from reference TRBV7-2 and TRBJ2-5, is GAGVSQSPSNKVTEKGKDVELRCDPISGHTALYWYRQSLGQGLEFLIYFQGNSAPDKSGLPSDRFSAERTGGSVSTLTIQRTQQEDSAVYLCASSYDTDRGETQYFGPGTRLLVL.

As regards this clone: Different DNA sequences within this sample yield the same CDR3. The CDR3 is CASSSYQETQYF. Written as DNA, the CDR3 is TGTGCCAGCTCATCGTACCAAGAGACCCAGTACTTC. The V and J genes are TRBV18 and TRBJ2-5; D is ambiguous. Trimming took 5 bases from V and 0 from J, leaving 4 bases between them. CDR3 size: 12 residues. Germline assignment: CDR1 KGHSH and CDR2 LQKENI.

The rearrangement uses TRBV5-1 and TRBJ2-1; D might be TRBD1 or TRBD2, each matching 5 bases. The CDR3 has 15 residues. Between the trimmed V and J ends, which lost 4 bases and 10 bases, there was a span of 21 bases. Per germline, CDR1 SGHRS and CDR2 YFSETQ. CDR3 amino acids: CASSHLGAGTMEQFF. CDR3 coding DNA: TGCGCCAGCAGCCACCTCGGGGCAGGTACGATGGAGCAGTTCTTC.